Below are 4 T cell receptor beta chains sequenced from a single sample in a study of T cell clones after liver transplantation. Some clones are missing from TCRdb's copy, which holds only in-frame ones; the method was immunoSEQ multiplex PCR. The sample gives more than 70,000 clones, less than 85% of which show up once; roughly 3% is in the top ten. The sample in question was CD4+ T cells from blood, obtained at the 22-month timepoint. These receptors were obtained from a human patient who received a liver transplant. A share of the T cells may be of graft donor origin.

This clone was observed a few times. This sequence joins TRBV6-1 and TRBJ1-2; D perhaps matches TRBD1 (6 bases). CDR1 and CDR2 from the germline V gene are MNHNS and SASEGT. Trimming removed 4 bases at V and 8 bases at J, with 17 bases between. CDR3 length: 14 residues. CDR3 nucleotides: TGTGCCAGCAGTGGTTCCTGGGACACTCCAGGCTACACCTTC. Its translation is CASSGSWDTPGYTF.

The chain joins TRBV4-1 to TRBJ2-3, with D uncertain. Trimming pared 0 bases from V and 5 bases from J, leaving 6 bases between. The CDR3 covers 13 residues. Germline CDR1 is MGHRA and CDR2 is YSYEKL. The DNA for the CDR3 is TGCGCCAGCAGCCAAGATTGGGGAGATACGCAGTATTTT. Its translation: CASSQDWGDTQYF.

This clone is a singleton in its sample. The CDR3, as DNA: TGTGCCAGCAGCCGTACCACAGGGGACAATGAGCAGTTCTTC. It encodes CASSRTTGDNEQFF. This chain links TRBV7-9 with TRBJ2-1, with 7 bases aligning to TRBD1. CDR1 SEHNR and CDR2 FQNEAQ come from the germline V gene (reference sequence). The V gene end was trimmed by 5 bases and the J gene end by 5 bases; junction bases not matched to a gene: 6. This CDR3 has 14 amino acids.

The chain links TRBV2 to TRBJ1-5; TRBD1 is a possible D gene (5 bases). This CDR3 is built from 13 residues. Trimming took off 7 bases at V and 3 bases at J, with 10 bases between the two ends. CDR1 is SNHLY, CDR2 FYNNEI, per germline. The CDR3 spells CASKRDPNQPQHF. DNA for the CDR3: TGTGCCAGCAAGCGGGACCCCAATCAGCCCCAGCATTTT. The full variable domain, its missing parts supplied by reference TRBV2 and TRBJ1-5, is EPEVTQTPSHQVTQMGQEVILRCVPISNHLYFYWYRQILGQKVEFLVSFYNNEISEKSEIFDDQFSVERPDGSNFTLKIRSTKLEDSAMYFCASKRDPNQPQHFGDGTRLSIL.